Listed below are T cell receptor beta chains from one sample, sequenced in a study of regulatory T cells in long-lasting Graves disease. TCRdb ran MiXCR on the multiplex PCR reads and lists one entry per CDR3 protein. The data hold some 500,000 distinct CDR3 sequences, with roughly 16% observed a single time. The data also belong to a second study, concerning T cells in Graves' hyperthyroidism and ophthalmopathy.

This specimen was peripheral blood mononuclear cells (PBMCs), taken at new diagnosis, from a patient treated with antithyroid drugs. These TCRs come from a middle-aged woman with Graves disease. Both conserved end residues are part of each CDR3. The order of the fields is CDR3 protein, CDR3 DNA, D gene, J gene, clone size, V gene. The D gene is left open where the match is weak. Rows may omit the clone size; those that give it use once, few, many or a size class.

CASSSPNLLEAFF | TGTGCCAGCAGCTCCCCAAATCTCCTTGAAGCTTTCTTT | . | TRBJ1-1 | few | TRBV11-2
CASSRLALNQPQHF | TGTGCCAGCAGCCGACTAGCCCTGAATCAGCCCCAGCATTTT | . | TRBJ1-5 | many | TRBV2
CSARVMDTQYF | TGCAGTGCTAGAGTAATGGATACGCAGTATTTT | . | TRBJ2-3 | many | TRBV20-1
CSATGQGYYEQYF | TGCAGTGCTACTGGACAGGGGTACTACGAGCAGTACTTC | TRBD1 | TRBJ2-7 | many | TRBV20-1
CASSISGDAEAFF | TGTGCCAGTAGTATATCAGGGGATGCTGAAGCTTTCTTT | . | TRBJ1-1 | few | TRBV19
CASSLARGQGQETQYF | TGTGCCAGCAGTTTGGCCCGGGGGCAGGGGCAAGAGACCCAGTACTTC | . | TRBJ2-5 | many | TRBV12-3/TRBV12-4
CASSLSFREEEKLFF | TGTGCCAGCAGTTTATCGTTCAGGGAGGAAGAAAAACTGTTTTTT | . | TRBJ1-4 | few | TRBV27
CASSEGRNYSYTF | TGTGCCAGCAGTGAAGGACGGAACTATAGCTACACCTTC | . | TRBJ1-2 | many | TRBV6-1
CASRPGLAGETQYF | TGTGCCAGCAGGCCGGGACTAGCGGGGGAGACCCAGTACTTC | TRBD2 | TRBJ2-5 | few | TRBV12-3/TRBV12-4
CATHIGGSGNTIYF | TGTGCCACCCATATTGGGGGATCTGGAAACACCATATATTTT | . | TRBJ1-3 | . | TRBV19
CASSVGRGSQETQYF | TGTGCCAGCAGCGTAGGTAGGGGCTCCCAAGAGACCCAGTACTTC | . | TRBJ2-5 | . | TRBV9
CASSTRPSGGAYEQYF | TGTGCCAGCAGCACCAGACCAAGCGGGGGGGCTTACGAGCAGTACTTC | TRBD2 | TRBJ2-7 | many | TRBV6-1
CASSPTGVGETQYF | TGTGCCAGCAGCCCGACAGGGGTCGGAGAGACCCAGTACTTC | TRBD1 | TRBJ2-5 | few | TRBV11-2
CASSASSNQPQHF | TGCGCCAGCAGTGCCTCCAGCAATCAGCCCCAGCATTTT | . | TRBJ1-5 | few | TRBV10-1
CATSRDREGARQYF | TGTGCCACCAGCAGAGATCGGGAGGGTGCGAGACAGTACTTC | TRBD2 | TRBJ2-7 | . | TRBV15
CASRLRTGGLSGANVLTF | TGTGCCAGCAGATTACGGACAGGGGGCCTCTCTGGGGCCAACGTCCTGACTTTC | TRBD1 | TRBJ2-6 | . | TRBV7-2
CAISDTRTGVYEQYF | TGTGCCATCAGTGACACTCGGACAGGGGTCTACGAGCAGTACTTC | TRBD1 | TRBJ2-7 | . | TRBV10-3
CASSLVGVSGELFF | TGTGCCAGCAGCTTGGTAGGGGTATCCGGGGAGCTGTTTTTT | . | TRBJ2-2 | few | TRBV5-4
CSVATGGNQPQHF | TGCAGCGTTGCTACAGGGGGGAATCAGCCCCAGCATTTT | TRBD1 | TRBJ1-5 | few | TRBV29-1
CASSLRSLQNTEAFF | TGCGCCAGCAGCTTGAGGAGTCTACAAAACACTGAAGCTTTCTTT | . | TRBJ1-1 | . | TRBV5-1
CASKPQGGTEAFF | TGTGCCAGTAAGCCCCAAGGCGGCACTGAAGCTTTCTTT | . | TRBJ1-1 | . | TRBV19
CASTITRDSEAFF | TGTGCCAGTACCATCACCCGGGACAGTGAAGCTTTCTTT | TRBD1 | TRBJ1-1 | few | TRBV19
CASSLGVGDTEAFF | TGTGCCAGCAGCTTAGGGGTAGGGGACACTGAAGCTTTCTTT | . | TRBJ1-1 | few | TRBV11-2
CASTVSGANVLTF | TGTGCCAGCACCGTCTCTGGGGCCAACGTCCTGACTTTC | . | TRBJ2-6 | . | TRBV6-1
CATSVPPLVQDNFTDTQYF | TGTGCCACCAGTGTCCCGCCCCTAGTCCAGGATAACTTCACAGATACGCAGTATTTT | . | TRBJ2-3 | many | TRBV24-1
CASTSTGLSGYTF | TGTGCCAGCACCAGCACAGGGTTGAGTGGCTACACCTTC | . | TRBJ1-2 | many | TRBV28
CASSQDSGGITFF | TGTGCCAGCAGCCAAGATTCGGGGGGGATAACTTTCTTT | . | TRBJ1-1 | many | TRBV3-1
CASSSGTGTDTQYF | TGCGCCAGCAGCTCCGGGACAGGGACGGATACGCAGTATTTT | TRBD1 | TRBJ2-3 | few | TRBV9
CASSPRTSRLSYNEQFF | TGTGCCAGCAGCCCCCGGACTAGTAGGCTTTCCTACAATGAGCAGTTCTTC | TRBD2 | TRBJ2-1 | few | TRBV7-9